Following are 11 T cell receptor beta chains from one sample sequenced in a study of T cell clones after liver transplantation. The assay was immunoSEQ multiplex PCR, and TCRdb's table has in-frame clones only and misses some. Of approximately 100,000 clones in the sample, about 81% were seen once. This material consisted of CD4+ T cells from blood, taken approximately 45 months after liver transplant. These receptors originate from a human patient who received a liver transplant. Some of these T cells may belong to the graft donor.

The rearrangement joins TRBV5-5 to TRBJ1-1; the D is unclear. The CDR3 sequence is 15 residues long. The V end was cut by 3 bases, the J end by 0 bases, with 12 bases between. CDR1 and CDR2 from the germline V gene are SGHKS and YYEKEE (reference sequence). The CDR3 region has the DNA TGTGCCAGCAGCTCGTCAAGGACGGTGAACACTGAAGCTTTCTTT. The encoded protein is CASSSSRTVNTEAFF.

The chain links TRBV25-1 to TRBJ2-7, with 12 bases that match TRBD1. The CDR3 runs 15 residues. Germline loops: CDR1 MGHDK, CDR2 SYGVNS. The trim removed 3 bases at V and 7 bases at J, leaving 7 bases unmatched. This CDR3 reads CASSEGGQGAGEQYF. Here the CDR3 DNA reads TGTGCCAGCAGTGAGGGGGGACAGGGGGCGGGAGAGCAGTACTTC.

V is TRBV5-8 and J is TRBJ1-4; 8 bases are shared with TRBD1. CDR3 length: 17 amino acids. Germline lookup yields CDR1 SGHTS and CDR2 YDEGEE. With V trimmed by 4 bases and J by 0 bases, 8 bases remained unmatched. CDR3 loop: CASSTGQGFATNEKLFF. CDR3 in DNA: TGTGCCAGCAGCACCGGACAGGGTTTCGCAACTAATGAAAAACTGTTTTTT.

This clone was observed a few times. The rearrangement links TRBV9 to TRBJ1-3, with D unclear. Trimming shortened V by 0 bases and J by 0 bases, and 13 bases separated the two germline ends. Germline CDR1 is SGDLS and CDR2 is YYNGEE. This CDR3 is 17 amino acids long. CDR3 nucleotide sequence: TGTGCCAGCAGCGTAGCTAACAGCCAATTCTCTGGAAACACCATATATTTT. Protein product: CASSVANSQFSGNTIYF.

V and J are TRBV28 and TRBJ2-7; 8 positions agree with TRBD1. Germline CDR1 MDHEN, CDR2 SYDVKM. The ends lost 8 bases at V and 1 base at J; junction bases unmatched: 10. This CDR3 region has 15 residues. The CDR3 here is CASGLPGGASYEQYF. CDR3 DNA sequence: TGTGCCAGCGGACTCCCAGGGGGCGCGTCCTACGAGCAGTACTTC.

This clone was counted only a few times. This chain connects TRBV7-7 to TRBJ1-6; perhaps TRBD1 as D (5 bases). This CDR3 comprises 15 residues. The germline CDR1 and CDR2 sequences are SSHAT and FNYEAQ (reference sequence). V lost 5 bases, J lost 6 bases, and 14 bases lay in between. CDR3 nucleotides: TGTGCCAGCAGCCTGCCGGGACTGATTAATTCACCCCTCCACTTT. Protein product: CASSLPGLINSPLHF.

In this sample, this clone turned up a few times. J is TRBJ1-5 and V is TRBV10-2, with a possible D match to TRBD1 (5 bases). V was cut by 2 bases and J by 4 bases, with 12 bases left in between. Germline V gives CDR1 WSHSY, CDR2 SAAADI. The CDR3 covers 15 residues. The CDR3 bases are TGCGCCAGCAGTGAGATAGGTTGGGGGAATCAGCCCCAGCATTTT. This sequence encodes CASSEIGWGNQPQHF.

As regards this clone: Other DNA sequences in this specimen translate into the identical CDR3. The chain employs TRBV28 and TRBJ2-7; D gene unclear. This CDR3 is 11 amino acids long. CDR1 and CDR2 (germline): MDHEN, SYDVKM. V was cut by 2 bases and J by 5 bases, with 4 bases left in between. The CDR3 DNA follows: TGTGCCAGCAGTTTACTAAACGAGCAGTACTTC. Translated, it gives CASSLLNEQYF.

This chain joins TRBV7-2 and TRBJ2-2; D possibly matches TRBD1 or TRBD2 (5 bases each). V shed 4 bases and J shed 3 bases, with 15 bases lying between them. The germline CDR1 and CDR2 sequences are SGHTA and FQGNSA. CDR3 length: 16 amino acids. This chain's CDR3 is CASSSYRGPDTGELFF. The CDR3, as DNA: TGTGCCAGCAGCTCTTACCGGGGACCGGACACCGGGGAGCTGTTTTTT.

The J gene is TRBJ1-1, the V gene TRBV29-1; 10 nucleotides match TRBD1. Germline V gives CDR1 SQVTM, CDR2 ANQGSEA. With V trimmed by 6 bases and J by 1 base, 5 bases remained unmatched. The CDR3 runs to 14 residues. CDR3 DNA: TGCAGCGTGGGGGACAGGGGAGGGAACACTGAAGCTTTCTTT. This codes for CSVGDRGGNTEAFF.

The chain carries TRBV30 and TRBJ1-1; weak D call: TRBD1 (6 bases). The CDR3 has 13 residues. In germline, CDR1 is GTSNPN, CDR2 SVGIG (reference sequence). V was clipped by 5 bases and J by 4 bases, with 14 bases between them. Here the CDR3 reads CAWVGGLGTEAFF. CDR3 DNA: TGTGCCTGGGTGGGGGGCTTGGGCACTGAAGCTTTCTTT.